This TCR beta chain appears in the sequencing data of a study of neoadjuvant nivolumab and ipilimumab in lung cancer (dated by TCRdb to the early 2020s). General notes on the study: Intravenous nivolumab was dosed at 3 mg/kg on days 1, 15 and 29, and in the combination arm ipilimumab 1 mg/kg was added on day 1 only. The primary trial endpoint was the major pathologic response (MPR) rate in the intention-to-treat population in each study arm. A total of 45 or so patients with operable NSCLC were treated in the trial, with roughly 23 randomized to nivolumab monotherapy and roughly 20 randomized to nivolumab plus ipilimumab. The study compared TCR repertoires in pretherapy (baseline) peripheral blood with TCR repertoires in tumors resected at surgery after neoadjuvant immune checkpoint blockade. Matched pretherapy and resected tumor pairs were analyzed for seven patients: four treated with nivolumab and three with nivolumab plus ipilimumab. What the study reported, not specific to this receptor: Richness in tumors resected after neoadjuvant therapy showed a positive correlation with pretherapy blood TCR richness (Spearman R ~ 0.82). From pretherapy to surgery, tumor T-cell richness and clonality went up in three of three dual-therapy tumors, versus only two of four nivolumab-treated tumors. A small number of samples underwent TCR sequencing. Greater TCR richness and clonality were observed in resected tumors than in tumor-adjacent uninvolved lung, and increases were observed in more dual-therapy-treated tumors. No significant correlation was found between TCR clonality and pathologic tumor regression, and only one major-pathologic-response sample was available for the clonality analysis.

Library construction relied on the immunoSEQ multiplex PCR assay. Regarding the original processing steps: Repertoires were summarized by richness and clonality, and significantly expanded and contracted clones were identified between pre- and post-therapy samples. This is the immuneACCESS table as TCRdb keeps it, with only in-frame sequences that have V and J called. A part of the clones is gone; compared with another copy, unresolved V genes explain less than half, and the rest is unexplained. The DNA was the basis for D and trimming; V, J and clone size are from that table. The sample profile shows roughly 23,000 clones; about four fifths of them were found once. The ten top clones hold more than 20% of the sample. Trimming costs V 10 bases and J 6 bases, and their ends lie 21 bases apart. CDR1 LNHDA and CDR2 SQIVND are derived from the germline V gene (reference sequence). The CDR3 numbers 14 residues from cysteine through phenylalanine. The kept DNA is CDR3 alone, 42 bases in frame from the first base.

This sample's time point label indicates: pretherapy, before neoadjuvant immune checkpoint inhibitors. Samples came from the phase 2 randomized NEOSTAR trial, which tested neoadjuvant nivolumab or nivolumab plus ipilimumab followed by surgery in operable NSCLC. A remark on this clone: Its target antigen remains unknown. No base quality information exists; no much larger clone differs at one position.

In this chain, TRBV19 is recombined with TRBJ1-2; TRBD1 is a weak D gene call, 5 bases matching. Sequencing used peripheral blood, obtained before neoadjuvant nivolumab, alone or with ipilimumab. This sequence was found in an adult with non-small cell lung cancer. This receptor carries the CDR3 CATKNGAGRDGYTF. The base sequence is TGTGCCACCAAAAATGGGGCGGGGAGGGATGGCTACACCTTC. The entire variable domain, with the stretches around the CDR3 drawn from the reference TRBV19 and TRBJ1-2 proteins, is DGGITQSPKYLFRKEGQNVTLSCEQNLNHDAMYWYRQDPGQGLRLIYYSQIVNDFQKGDIAEGYSVSREKKESFPLTVTSAQKNPTAFYLCATKNGAGRDGYTFGSGTRLTVV.